These 5 T cell receptor beta chains were sequenced from one sample in a study of spatial heterogeneity in lung cancer. Time point in this sample: sample taken at primary tumor resection. One entry per CDR3 protein, called by TCRdb with MiXCR from the 5' RACE reads. Here the sample spans 20,000 to 25,000 distinct CDR3 sequences, approximately 5.8% being singletons. Material: PBMCs, obtained at surgery. These receptor sequences come from a male donor with early-stage non-small cell lung cancer.

In this sample, this clonotype turned up many times. The gene calls are TRBV7-2 and TRBJ2-3, with TRBD1 matching over 7 bases. The CDR3 is 15 residues long. Unmatched junction bases numbered 4, after V lost 4 bases and J lost 0 bases. The germline V gene has CDR1 SGHTA and CDR2 FQGNSA. The CDR3 loop is CASSSDRVSTDTQYF. The DNA for the CDR3 is TGTGCCAGCAGCTCCGACAGGGTTAGCACAGATACGCAGTATTTT. Full variable domain (rest looked up from reference TRBV7-2 and TRBJ2-3): GAGVSQSPSNKVTEKGKDVELRCDPISGHTALYWYRQSLGQGLEFLIYFQGNSAPDKSGLPSDRFSAERTGGSVSTLTIQRTQQEDSAVYLCASSSDRVSTDTQYFGPGTRLTVL.

This clonotype was observed many times. The V and J genes are TRBV5-4 and TRBJ2-1, with 9 bases that match TRBD2. The germline CDR1 and CDR2 sequences are SGHNT and YYREEE (reference sequence). Trimming took 5 bases from V and 8 from J; bases not matched to a gene: 14. This CDR3 comprises 16 residues. The CDR3 region has the DNA TGTGCCAGCAGGTTTGACATAGCGGGAGTAGTTGATGAGCAGTTCTTC. The encoded protein is CASRFDIAGVVDEQFF.

This clonotype has a count of ten or more. The chain recombines TRBV3-1 with TRBJ2-1; D ambiguous. Germline-derived CDR1 and CDR2 are LGHDT and YNNKEL (reference sequence). The V and J ends lost 0 bases and 5 bases respectively, with 20 bases between them. The CDR3 has 18 residues. The CDR3 DNA reads TGTGCCAGCAGCCAAGATTCCGCTGTGGTCAACCCCAACAATGAGCAGTTCTTC. Translation gives CASSQDSAVVNPNNEQFF.

This clonotype occurred many times. V is TRBV5-5 and J is TRBJ2-1; 8 bases map to TRBD2. CDR1 is SGHKS, CDR2 YYEKEE, per germline (reference sequence). The CDR3 extends over 16 amino acids. J gave up 10 bases and V 4 bases, and 16 bases lay outside the gene matches. The CDR3 here is CASSHLAALAGQEQFF. CDR3 sequence (DNA): TGTGCCAGCAGCCACTTGGCCGCCCTAGCGGGTCAGGAGCAGTTCTTC. Drawing the rest from reference TRBV5-5 and TRBJ2-1, the complete variable domain is DAGVTQSPTHLIKTRGQQVTLRCSPISGHKSVSWYQQVLGQGPQFIFQYYEKEERGRGNFPDRFSARQFPNYSSELNVNALLLGDSALYLCASSHLAALAGQEQFFGPGTRLTVL.

Ten or more counts support this clonotype. The rearrangement uses TRBV5-5 and TRBJ2-3; D ambiguous. Germline V gene sequence: CDR1 SGHKS, CDR2 YYEKEE (reference sequence). The ends were cut back, 2 bases at V and 0 bases at J, with 13 bases in the middle. The CDR3 consists of 16 residues. CDR3 sequence: CASSFKGAISTDTQYF. CDR3 DNA: TGTGCCAGCAGCTTCAAAGGAGCCATTAGCACAGATACGCAGTATTTT.